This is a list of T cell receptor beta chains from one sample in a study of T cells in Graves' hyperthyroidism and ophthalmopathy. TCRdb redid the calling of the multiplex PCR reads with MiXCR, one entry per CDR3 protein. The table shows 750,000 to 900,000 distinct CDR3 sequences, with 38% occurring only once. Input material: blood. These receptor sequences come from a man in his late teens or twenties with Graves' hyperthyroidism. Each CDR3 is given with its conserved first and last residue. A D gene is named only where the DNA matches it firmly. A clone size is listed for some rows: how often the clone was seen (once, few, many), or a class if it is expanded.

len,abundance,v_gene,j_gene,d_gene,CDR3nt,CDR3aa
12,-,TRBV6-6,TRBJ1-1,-,TGTGCCAGCACTGACTGGGGGACTGAAGCTTTCTTT,CASTDWGTEAFF
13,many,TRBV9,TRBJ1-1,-,TGTGCCAGCAGCGTAGGGGGGCGGAATGAAGCTTTCTTT,CASSVGGRNEAFF
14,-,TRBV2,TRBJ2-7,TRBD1,TGTGCCAGCAGTCGCGACAGGGACCTCTACGAGCAGTACTTC,CASSRDRDLYEQYF
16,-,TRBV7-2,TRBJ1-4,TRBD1,TGTGCCTCCGGTGGGGGACAGGGGGAAACTAATGAAAAACTGTTTTTT,CASGGGQGETNEKLFF
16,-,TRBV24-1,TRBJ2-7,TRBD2,TGTGCCACCAGTGATCTTTTGGCAGGGACTACCTACGAGCAGTACTTC,CATSDLLAGTTYEQYF
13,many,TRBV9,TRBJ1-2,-,TGTGCCAGCAGCCAGGGACCCAACTATGGCTACACCTTC,CASSQGPNYGYTF
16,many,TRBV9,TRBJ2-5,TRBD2,TGTGCCAGCAGCGTACGGCCTAGCGGGGCGCAAGAGACCCAGTACTTC,CASSVRPSGAQETQYF
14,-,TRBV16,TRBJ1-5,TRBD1,TGTGCCAGCAGTCCACTCAGGGGGCTGGGGCCCCAGCATTTT,CASSPLRGLGPQHF
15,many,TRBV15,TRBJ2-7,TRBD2,TGTGCCACCAGCAGAGACGACCTTAGCGGGAGCGAGCAGTACTTC,CATSRDDLSGSEQYF
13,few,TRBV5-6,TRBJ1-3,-,TGTGCCAGCAGCCCCAGGGAAAGGAACACCATATATTTT,CASSPRERNTIYF
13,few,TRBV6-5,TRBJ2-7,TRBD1,TGTGCCAGCGGTCCGGACAGGGTCTACGAGCAGTACTTC,CASGPDRVYEQYF
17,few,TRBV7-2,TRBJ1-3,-,TGTGCCAGCAGCCAAGATTTACCCGGGGACTCTGGAAACACCATATATTTT,CASSQDLPGDSGNTIYF
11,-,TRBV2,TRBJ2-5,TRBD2,TGTGCCAGCAGTGCGGGGGGGACCCAGTACTTC,CASSAGGTQYF
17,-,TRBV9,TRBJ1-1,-,TGTGCCAGCAGCGAGGCGGCGGGACCCAGGGGTATCACTGAAGCTTTCTTT,CASSEAAGPRGITEAFF
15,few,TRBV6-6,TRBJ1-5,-,TGTGCCAGCACCCAGGGACCATATAGCAATCAGCCCCAGCATTTT,CASTQGPYSNQPQHF
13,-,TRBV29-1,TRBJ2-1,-,TGCAGCGTTGATCCGTGGACTCTCAATGAGCAGTTCTTC,CSVDPWTLNEQFF
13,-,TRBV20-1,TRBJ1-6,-,TGCAGTGCTAGTCGGGACGGCACTCAGCCCCTCCACTTT,CSASRDGTQPLHF
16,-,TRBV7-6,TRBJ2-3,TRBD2,TGTGCCAGCAGCTTCGGAGCGGGGGGGCGCACAGATACGCAGTATTTT,CASSFGAGGRTDTQYF
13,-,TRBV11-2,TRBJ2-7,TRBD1,TGTGCCAGCACCGTAGGGACAGCTTACGAGCAGTACTTC,CASTVGTAYEQYF
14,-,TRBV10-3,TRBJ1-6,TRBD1,TGTGCCAGCAGGGAGGACAGGGGAAATTCACCCCTCCACTTT,CASREDRGNSPLHF
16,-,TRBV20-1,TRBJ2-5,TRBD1,TGCAGTGCGACGGAGGCAAACAGGGGTGTCCAAGAGACCCAGTACTTC,CSATEANRGVQETQYF
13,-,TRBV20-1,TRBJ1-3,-,TGCAGTGCTACAACAGGTCCTGGAAACACCATATATTTT,CSATTGPGNTIYF
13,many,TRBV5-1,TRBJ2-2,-,TGCGCCAGCAGCTTGGTGGACACCGGGGAGCTGTTTTTT,CASSLVDTGELFF
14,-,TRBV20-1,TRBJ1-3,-,TGCAGTGCTAGTGCGGGTTCTTTTGGAAACACCATATATTTT,CSASAGSFGNTIYF
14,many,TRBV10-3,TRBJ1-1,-,TGTGCCATCAGTGAGACCCAGGGAGGGGCTGAAGCTTTCTTT,CAISETQGGAEAFF
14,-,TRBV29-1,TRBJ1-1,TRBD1,TGCAGCGTCGAGACAGGGACAGGGAGCACTGAAGCTTTCTTT,CSVETGTGSTEAFF
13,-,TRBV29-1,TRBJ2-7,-,TGCAGCGTATTGGAGGTTCCGACCTACGAGCAGTACTTC,CSVLEVPTYEQYF
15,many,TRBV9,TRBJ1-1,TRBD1,TGTGCCAGCAGCGCCTCAACAGGGGGGAACACTGAAGCTTTCTTT,CASSASTGGNTEAFF
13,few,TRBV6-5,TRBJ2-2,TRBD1,TGTGCCAGCAGAGTGACAGGGACCGGGGAGCTGTTTTTT,CASRVTGTGELFF
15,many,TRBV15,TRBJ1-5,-,TGTGCCACCAGCACCTACTACGGGAGCGATCAGCCCCAGCATTTT,CATSTYYGSDQPQHF
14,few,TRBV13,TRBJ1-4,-,TGTGCCAGCAGCTCTAGACCCGGATATGAAAAACTGTTTTTT,CASSSRPGYEKLFF